This entry concerns a single TCR beta chain. Antigen: not known. Sample-barcoded 5' priming and a J-beta primer mix drove a second PCR of roughly 7 to 11 cycles. One entry per CDR3 protein, called by TCRdb with MiXCR from the 5' RACE reads. The table lists over 550,000 distinct CDR3 sequences, 25% to 35% of them singletons. The record originates from a study of blood T cells in healthy people across ages. Study background: When template switching was applied, about one barcoded beta molecule was captured per two T cells. Study-level points and caveats: The study regarded diversity estimates from one million T cells as underestimates.

The ends were cut back, 6 bases at V and 1 base at J, with 12 bases in the middle. The CDR3 totals 15 residues. This TCR came from a woman aged 80 or older in good health. This chain connects TRBV12-3 or TRBV12-4 to TRBJ1-4; unclear D gene. Sequencing input: blood. The CDR3 DNA follows: TGTGCCAGCAGAAGCCTTATGGGAACTAATGAAAAACTGTTTTTT. Its translation: CASRSLMGTNEKLFF.